This TCR beta chain originates from a study of T cell repertoires in cytomegalovirus infection. Study outcomes and limitations: CMV-specific TCR beta clonotypes restricted by HLA-C dominated the ex vivo response. Identification of carriers of CMV plus the relevant HLA was achieved through cumulative public TCR beta family frequency.

Notes on this clonotype: What it binds is unknown.

The ends were cut back, 6 bases at V and 9 bases at J, with 15 bases in the middle. Germline CDR1 is MNHEY and CDR2 is SMNVEV (reference sequence). The CDR3 consists of 14 residues. TCRdb re-derived calls from the reads in MiXCR, one entry per CDR3 protein. The sample has approximately 500,000 distinct CDR3 sequences; 15% to 20% are singletons. This TCR was sampled from a human donor in good health (CMV status not recorded). Some clones in this sample may be carry-over from other donors' samples. The gene calls are TRBV27 and TRBJ1-6; possibly TRBD1 for D (5 bases). Sequencing was performed on CD8+ T cells from PBMCs. The CDR3 region is CASSPAGLGSPLHF. Here the CDR3 DNA reads TGTGCCAGCAGCCCCGCAGGGCTGGGTTCACCCCTCCACTTT.